What follows are 18 T cell receptor beta chains derived from one specimen sequenced in a study of T cells in women clearing cervical HPV infection. Sequencing used immunoSEQ multiplex PCR; TCRdb keeps in-frame clones, though not all of them. The table for this sample gives about 22,000 clones. Sequenced sample: blood buffy coat. The receptors stem from a woman aged 18 to 75 with a cervical HPV16 infection that either progressed to CIN3+ or cleared (not recorded which).

Details on this clone: The sequence runs out 3 residues before the end of the CDR3; the remainder is reconstructed from the germline J gene. The chain combines TRBV20-1 with TRBJ1-5; 7 positions agree with TRBD1. CDR1 is DFQATT and CDR2 is SNEGSKA in the germline V gene (reference sequence). The CDR3 is made up of 14 amino acids. Unmatched junction bases numbered 7, after V lost 6 bases and J lost 2 bases. Incomplete CDR3 DNA: TGCAGTGCCACTGACAGGGCACGCAATCAGCCC. It codes for CSATDRARNQP. In full, the CDR3 reads CSATDRARNQPQHF.

As regards this clone: The CDR3 end lies 3 residues beyond the end of the read and is filled in from the germline J gene. This chain uses TRBV30 with TRBJ1-2, with 7 bases matching TRBD1. CDR1 is GTSNPN, CDR2 SVGIG, per germline (reference sequence). Trimming cost V 5 bases and J 4 bases; bases outside gene matches: 7. The CDR3 has 13 residues. CDR3 protein: CAWVKGAAYGYTF. The CDR3 DNA, read in part, is TGTGCCTGGGTGAAGGGGGCGGCCTATGGC.

As to this clone: With the read ending 3 residues before the CDR3 end, the germline J gene is used to fill in that end. The V gene is TRBV19, the J gene TRBJ1-1; D gene unclear. The germline gives CDR1 LNHDA, CDR2 SQIVND (reference sequence). The CDR3 loop spans 16 amino acids. Deletions cut 7 bases from V and 1 base from J, with 19 bases between. The CDR3 sequence is CASIITTSGWNTEAFF. Incomplete CDR3 DNA: TGTGCCAGTATCATAACGACGTCGGGGTGGAACACTGAA.

A note on this clone: The CDR3 end is not reached by the read, which stops 3 residues before it; the germline J gene fills it in. The rearrangement links TRBV11-2 to TRBJ2-7; tentatively, D is TRBD2 (5 bases). This CDR3 spans 15 amino acids. Germline V CDR1 and CDR2: SGHAT, FQNNGV. V shed 1 base and J shed 0 bases, with 10 bases lying between them. The chain's CDR3 is CASSLVIGVSYEQYF. The sequenced CDR3 bases are TGTGCCAGCAGCTTAGTAATCGGGGTCTCCTACGAG.

As for this clone: The sequenced fragment ends 3 residues before the CDR3 boundary, so the rest is inferred from the germline J gene. The V and J genes are TRBV7-2 and TRBJ1-5; 9 positions agree with TRBD1. The CDR3 contains 14 residues. Trimming took 4 bases from V and 5 from J; bases not matched to a gene: 3. Germline V lookup: CDR1 SGHTA, CDR2 FQGNSA. The sequenced part of the CDR3 DNA is TGTGCCAGCAGCTCACGGACAGGGGATCAGCCC. Protein sequence: CASSSRTGDQP. The complete CDR3 reads CASSSRTGDQPQHF.

To note about this clone: The read ends 3 residues early relative to the CDR3; the germline J gene fills the gap. The chain joins TRBV12-3 or TRBV12-4 to TRBJ2-7, with D maybe TRBD2 (5 bases). This CDR3 is built from 13 residues. The V gene lost 7 bases and the J gene lost 1 base, with 11 bases spanning the gap. The CDR3 bases that were read are TGTGCCAGCACCCTAAGAGGGTCCTACGAG. Translated: CASTLRGSYE. In full, the CDR3 is CASTLRGSYEQYF.

On this clone: The CDR3 end is not reached by the read, which stops 3 residues before it; the germline J gene fills it in. The chain is built from TRBV14 and TRBJ2-7; TRBD2 matches at 9 bases. V was pared by 4 bases and J by 1 base, with 5 bases of the junction left unmatched. There are 15 residues in the CDR3. Per the germline V gene, CDR1 is SGHDN and CDR2 is FVKESK. The CDR3 is CASSPSGEPSYEQYF. The sequenced CDR3 bases are TGTGCCAGCAGCCCTAGCGGGGAGCCATCCTACGAG.

Regarding this clone: Sequencing ends 3 residues short of the CDR3 end; the germline J gene provides the rest. The chain employs TRBV7-6 and TRBJ2-5; no firm D call. The CDR3 is 14 residues long. V dropped 2 bases and J dropped 0 bases, with 7 bases sitting between them. Germline loops: CDR1 SGHVS, CDR2 FNYEAQ. The CDR3 region is CASSLSYNQETQYF. The CDR3 DNA, read in part, is TGTGCCAGCAGCTTATCTTACAACCAAGAGACC.

With regard to this clone: Sequencing ends 3 residues short of the CDR3 end; the germline J gene provides the rest. The chain has TRBV20-1 and TRBJ2-7, with 14 bases matching TRBD2. The CDR3 is 17 amino acids. The junction had 12 bases not matched to a gene; V was cut back by 5 bases and J by 3 bases. Germline V CDR1 and CDR2: DFQATT, SNEGSKA (reference sequence). The CDR3 DNA, read in part, is TGCAGTGCTCTAGGCGGGACTAGCGGGAGTCGGGGCTACGAG. Protein product: CSALGGTSGSRGYE. In full, the CDR3 reads CSALGGTSGSRGYEQYF.

About this clone itself: The DNA ends 3 residues before the CDR3 does, and the rest of the CDR3 is filled in from the germline J gene. The rearrangement uses TRBV9 and TRBJ2-5; no firm D call. Germline assignment: CDR1 SGDLS and CDR2 YYNGEE. V was clipped by 4 bases and J by 1 base, with 8 bases between them. The CDR3 contains 13 residues. The part of the CDR3 DNA that was read is TGTGCCAGCAGCCCAGGAACCCAAGAGACC. Translating it yields CASSPGTQET. The whole CDR3 sequence reads CASSPGTQETQYF.

Concerning this clone: The DNA ends 3 residues before the CDR3 does, and the rest of the CDR3 is filled in from the germline J gene. V usage is TRBV2 and J usage is TRBJ1-2, with 9 nucleotides matching TRBD1. This CDR3 has 12 amino acids. Looked up from germline, CDR1 is SNHLY and CDR2 is FYNNEI. Unmatched junction bases numbered 3, after V lost 8 bases and J lost 5 bases. The CDR3 loop reads CASSGQGYGYTF. CDR3 DNA, as far as it was read: TGTGCCAGCTCAGGACAGGGGTATGGC.

Comment on this clone: From the germline J gene comes the end of the CDR3, since the read stops 3 residues before it. V and J are TRBV6-2 or TRBV6-3 and TRBJ2-3; TRBD2 matches at 11 bases. The ends lost 6 bases at V and 0 bases at J; junction bases unmatched: 8. CDR1 and CDR2 (germline): MNHEY, SVGEGT. The CDR3 is made up of 17 amino acids. CDR3 DNA, as far as it was read: TGTGCCAGCAGACCCCAGGGACTAGCGGATAGCACAGATACG. It yields the protein CASRPQGLADSTDT. The complete CDR3 sequence is CASRPQGLADSTDTQYF.

As concerns this clone: The sequenced fragment ends 3 residues before the CDR3 boundary, so the rest is inferred from the germline J gene. The V call is TRBV19, the J call TRBJ2-7; possibly TRBD2 for D (5 bases). Germline-derived CDR1 and CDR2 are LNHDA and SQIVND (reference sequence). The CDR3 has 15 residues. Trimming left V 5 bases short and J 3 bases short, with 17 bases between. Incomplete CDR3 DNA: TGTGCCAGTAGTTCCCGCCATGCCAGCGGCTACGAG. As protein: CASSSRHASGYE. The whole CDR3 sequence reads CASSSRHASGYEQYF.

Comment on this clone: The CDR3 extends 3 residues past the end of the read, so its final part is completed from the germline J gene. The chain is built from TRBV7-2 and TRBJ2-5, with a possible D match to TRBD1 (5 bases). V was clipped by 5 bases and J by 5 bases, with 15 bases between them. CDR1 and CDR2 (germline): SGHTA, FQGNSA. CDR3 size: 14 residues. The DNA read from the CDR3 is TGTGCCAGCAGCGCCCGCGCAGGGCCGGAGACC. Protein product: CASSARAGPET. The complete CDR3 reads CASSARAGPETQYF.

A remark on this clone: The sequence runs out 3 residues before the end of the CDR3; the remainder is reconstructed from the germline J gene. The chain has TRBV19 and TRBJ1-1; 7 bases fit TRBD1. Trimming at V came to 3 bases and at J to 7 bases, leaving 8 bases not matched to a gene. The length of the CDR3 is 14 residues. Germline CDR1 is LNHDA and CDR2 is SQIVND (reference sequence). The CDR3 protein is CASSMTGLLVEAFF. Partial CDR3 DNA: TGTGCCAGTAGTATGACAGGGCTTCTTGTTGAA.

Frequency places this clone as medium-sized (0.01 to 0.1%). The CDR3 end falls 3 residues outside the read, so it is completed with the germline J gene. This chain links TRBV29-1 with TRBJ2-5, with TRBD2 matching over 13 bases. V lost 6 bases, J lost 0 bases, and 7 bases stayed unmatched. The CDR3 has 16 residues. Per germline, CDR1 SQVTM and CDR2 ANQGSEA. The CDR3 is CSVAGTSGNHQETQYF. Partial CDR3 DNA: TGCAGCGTAGCTGGGACTAGCGGGAACCACCAAGAGACC.

For this clone: The read terminates 3 residues before the CDR3 end, so the remaining end is supplied by the germline J gene. The V gene is TRBV6-2 or TRBV6-3, the J gene TRBJ1-6, with TRBD1 as a possible D gene (6 bases). The V gene lost 2 bases and the J gene lost 7 bases, with 6 bases spanning the gap. The CDR3 covers 13 residues. The germline V gene encodes CDR1 MNHEY and CDR2 SVGEGT. The CDR3 here is CASSYDRNSPLHF. The covered CDR3 bases are TGTGCCAGCAGTTACGACAGGAATTCACCC.

Regarding this clone: Read data end 3 residues before the CDR3 end; the end is taken from the germline J gene. The chain recombines TRBV18 with TRBJ1-5, with D uncertain. The CDR3 contains 14 residues. CDR1 is KGHSH, CDR2 LQKENI, per germline. Trimming took 5 bases from V and 2 from J, leaving 10 bases between them. The CDR3 loop reads CASSTTRGNQPQHF. CDR3 bases read: TGTGCCAGCTCAACAACACGGGGCAATCAGCCC.